A single sample is the source of the 25 T cell receptor beta chains below, sequenced in a study of T cell responses to AZD1222 COVID-19 vaccine. Measured with immunoSEQ multiplex PCR; TCRdb has only the in-frame clones, and not every one. In the table there are 140,000 to 150,000 clones, roughly 89% of which are singletons. The sample here was peripheral blood, taken on day 0 of AZD1222 vaccination. The receptors derive from an adult in good health.

J is TRBJ2-1 and V is TRBV10-3, with 10 nucleotides matching TRBD2. Trimming took 3 bases from V and 3 from J; bases not matched to a gene: 14. CDR1 and CDR2 (germline): ENHRY, SYGVKD. The CDR3 extends over 19 amino acids. The CDR3 loop reads CAISDRLAGVRGRYNEQFF. CDR3 bases: TGTGCCATCAGTGACCGGCTAGCGGGAGTAAGGGGACGCTACAATGAGCAGTTCTTC.

This chain connects TRBV6-5 to TRBJ1-1; unclear D gene. This CDR3 comprises 16 residues. V lost 0 bases and J 0 bases, leaving 11 bases between the germline ends. The germline V gene encodes CDR1 MNHEY and CDR2 SVGAGI. The CDR3 DNA follows: TGTGCCAGCAGTTACTCCCGGCAGGTACTGAACACTGAAGCTTTCTTT. Its protein is CASSYSRQVLNTEAFF.

This clone was recorded only once. The chain uses TRBV18 and TRBJ2-5, with D uncertain. This CDR3 contains 13 residues. Germline CDR1 KGHSH, CDR2 LQKENI. The V end was cut by 6 bases, the J end by 1 base, with 9 bases between. In DNA form, the CDR3 reads TGTGCCAGCTCGTCCTCGCCCCAAGAGACCCAGTACTTC. It codes for CASSSSPQETQYF.

The count of this clone is one. This chain links TRBV7-9 with TRBJ1-1; maybe TRBD1 (5 bases). The V and J ends lost 3 bases and 4 bases respectively, with 9 bases between them. The CDR3 is 13 amino acids. Germline V gives CDR1 SEHNR, CDR2 FQNEAQ (reference sequence). This chain's CDR3 is CASSFKGSTEAFF. The CDR3 DNA sequence: TGTGCCAGCAGCTTTAAGGGGAGCACTGAAGCTTTCTTT. The full variable domain, rest sourced from reference TRBV7-9 and TRBJ1-1, is DTGVSQNPRHKITKRGQNVTFRCDPISEHNRLYWYRQTLGQGPEFLTYFQNEAQLEKSRLLSDRFSAERPKGSFSTLEIQRTEQGDSAMYLCASSFKGSTEAFFGQGTRLTVV.

The chain has TRBV11-2 and TRBJ1-1; D is unclear. Trimming took 1 base from V and 12 from J, leaving 12 bases between them. Germline assignment: CDR1 SGHAT and CDR2 FQNNGV. The CDR3 is made up of 12 amino acids. The CDR3 region has the DNA TGTGCCAGCAGCTTAGCCCTGGGGTTATCTTTCTTT. It translates to CASSLALGLSFF.

The V gene is TRBV12-3 or TRBV12-4, the J gene TRBJ1-3; D unclear. CDR3 length: 13 amino acids. V shed 2 bases and J shed 8 bases, with 10 bases lying between them. CDR3 nucleotides: TGTGCCAGCAGTTTAAGGGCATCAGACACCATATATTTT. This encodes CASSLRASDTIYF.

The chain links TRBV29-1 to TRBJ1-2, with D perhaps matching TRBD1 (6 bases). The CDR3 extends over 13 amino acids. V gave up 7 bases and J gave up 6 bases, with 18 bases separating them. Germline V gene sequence: CDR1 SQVTM, CDR2 ANQGSEA. The DNA for the CDR3 is TGCAGCGCTACAGGGTTCGGGGGCGATGGCTACACCTTC. As protein: CSATGFGGDGYTF.

The chain carries TRBV5-1 and TRBJ1-1; perhaps TRBD1 as D (5 bases). The CDR3 contains 13 residues. Germline assignment: CDR1 SGHRS and CDR2 YFSETQ. V was cut by 0 bases and J by 8 bases, with 11 bases left in between. The CDR3 nucleotides are TGCGCCAGCAGCTTGGAGGGGACGGACGAAGCTTTCTTT. It specifies CASSLEGTDEAFF.

The chain joins TRBV28 to TRBJ1-2, with D unclear. Trimming removed 9 bases from V and 2 bases from J, with 10 bases in between. This CDR3 comprises 12 residues. The germline V gene encodes CDR1 MDHEN and CDR2 SYDVKM. The chain's CDR3 is CASADGNYGYTF. CDR3 coding DNA: TGTGCCAGTGCCGACGGCAACTATGGCTACACCTTC.

DNA for the CDR3: TGCGCCAGCAGCCAAGAGGCTAAACCGCGTGGCTACACCTTC. It encodes CASSQEAKPRGYTF. The V call is TRBV4-3, the J call TRBJ1-2; D not certain. The germline gives CDR1 LGHNA, CDR2 YSLEER. CDR3 length equals 14 residues. Trimming pared 0 bases from V and 7 bases from J, leaving 12 bases between.

The chain has TRBV7-9 and TRBJ1-2, with D unresolved. CDR1 is SEHNR and CDR2 is FQNEAQ in the germline V gene (reference sequence). The V and J ends lost 5 bases and 7 bases respectively, with 11 bases between them. CDR3 length: 12 residues. CDR3 sequence: CASSVDITGYTF. CDR3 nucleotide sequence: TGTGCCAGCAGCGTAGACATAACTGGCTACACCTTC. Together with reference TRBV7-9 and TRBJ1-2, the CDR3 gives the full variable domain: DTGVSQNPRHKITKRGQNVTFRCDPISEHNRLYWYRQTLGQGPEFLTYFQNEAQLEKSRLLSDRFSAERPKGSFSTLEIQRTEQGDSAMYLCASSVDITGYTFGSGTRLTVV.

This clone was counted a single time. The genes are TRBV2 and TRBJ1-3, with D hard to call. V gave up 7 bases and J gave up 0 bases, with 7 bases separating them. CDR1 SNHLY and CDR2 FYNNEI come from the germline V gene. The CDR3 length is 13 residues. CDR3 protein: CASKGRSGNTIYF. The CDR3 DNA reads TGTGCCAGCAAGGGTCGCTCTGGAAACACCATATATTTT.

The chain has TRBV10-3 and TRBJ2-1, with D perhaps matching TRBD2 (6 bases). The CDR3 is 14 amino acids. V was trimmed by 0 bases and J by 9 bases, leaving 12 bases between them. Germline loops: CDR1 ENHRY, CDR2 SYGVKD. The chain's CDR3 is CAISESLQGGEQFF. The CDR3 nucleotides read TGTGCCATCAGTGAGTCGTTGCAGGGAGGTGAGCAGTTCTTC.

The V call is TRBV29-1, the J call TRBJ1-1; D is unclear. In germline, CDR1 is SQVTM, CDR2 ANQGSEA. Trimming removed 7 bases from V and 4 bases from J, with 16 bases in between. The CDR3 has 13 residues. The CDR3, as DNA: TGCAGCGCACGACGGACCGGCCCCACTGAAGCTTTCTTT. It specifies CSARRTGPTEAFF.

This rearrangement joins TRBV18 to TRBJ2-3; 7 bases are a match to TRBD2. Germline-derived CDR1 and CDR2 are KGHSH and LQKENI. The trim removed 4 bases at V and 2 bases at J, leaving 6 bases unmatched. The CDR3 length is 15 residues. The CDR3 coding sequence is TGTGCCAGCTCACTCGGGCGGGGGTTCACAGATACGCAGTATTTT. This encodes CASSLGRGFTDTQYF.

The chain combines TRBV19 with TRBJ2-4, with D possibly matching TRBD1 (6 bases). Germline CDR1 is LNHDA and CDR2 is SQIVND (reference sequence). The CDR3 contains 13 residues. Deletions cut 7 bases from V and 7 bases from J, with 14 bases between. This chain's CDR3 is CASNRAGENIQYF. Written as DNA, the CDR3 is TGTGCCAGTAATAGGGCAGGGGAGAACATTCAGTACTTC.

This clone was observed a handful of times. This chain connects TRBV6-2 or TRBV6-3 to TRBJ1-1; the D is unclear. The ends were cut back, 0 bases at V and 2 bases at J, with 7 bases in the middle. The CDR3 contains 14 residues. Germline CDR1 reads MNHEY; CDR2 reads SVGEGT. CDR3 nucleotides: TGTGCCAGCAGTTACTCCTATGCCAACACTGAAGCTTTCTTT. Its protein is CASSYSYANTEAFF.

This chain uses TRBV7-9 with TRBJ2-1; D unresolved. Germline values: CDR1 SEHNR, CDR2 FQNEAQ (reference sequence). V lost 2 bases, J lost 0 bases, and 11 bases lay in between. This CDR3 has 16 amino acids. In DNA form, the CDR3 reads TGTGCCAGCAGCTTACCCCCTGGAAGCTCCTACAATGAGCAGTTCTTC. Its translation is CASSLPPGSSYNEQFF.

V gene TRBV12-5 combines with J gene TRBJ2-2; 10 bases line up with TRBD2. CDR3 length: 17 residues. The V gene's germline CDR1 is LGHNT and CDR2 FRNRAP. V lost 2 bases and J lost 4; bases outside the gene matches: 7. The CDR3 spells CASGLQLAGVGTGELFF. The DNA of the CDR3 is TGTGCTAGTGGTTTGCAGCTAGCGGGGGTCGGCACCGGGGAGCTGTTTTTT.

The CDR3 sequence is CASSIRVAGGTDTQYF. The CDR3 bases are TGTGCCAGTAGTATAAGGGTAGCGGGGGGAACAGATACGCAGTATTTT. The chain has TRBV19 and TRBJ2-3; 10 bases map to TRBD2. Germline V gene data show CDR1 as LNHDA and CDR2 as SQIVND (reference sequence). J was trimmed by 3 bases and V by 2 bases; bases with no gene match: 5. This CDR3 has 16 amino acids. The full variable domain, its missing parts supplied by reference TRBV19 and TRBJ2-3, is DGGITQSPKYLFRKEGQNVTLSCEQNLNHDAMYWYRQDPGQGLRLIYYSQIVNDFQKGDIAEGYSVSREKKESFPLTVTSAQKNPTAFYLCASSIRVAGGTDTQYFGPGTRLTVL.

Concerning this clone itself: A read error may account for a junction end that differs from germline. This chain connects TRBV18 to TRBJ1-2; weak D call: TRBD1 (6 bases). CDR3 length: 13 amino acids. CDR1 KGHSH and CDR2 LQKENI come from the germline V gene. The CDR3 sequence: CASSPPDSNGYAF. Here the CDR3 DNA reads TGTGCCAGCTCACCACCGGACAGTAATGGCTACGCCTTC.

This clone was detected once. The chain couples TRBV7-9 to TRBJ1-3; 7 bases are a match to TRBD1. CDR3 length: 13 residues. Germline V CDR1 and CDR2: SEHNR, FQNEAQ (reference sequence). V gave up 3 bases and J gave up 7 bases; unmatched junction bases: 3. CDR3 nucleotide sequence: TGTGCCAGCAGCTTTTCACAGGGGAACACCATATATTTT. Its translation is CASSFSQGNTIYF.

This clone was detected a few times. The chain recombines TRBV9 with TRBJ2-1; 13 bases are shared with TRBD2. Germline lookup yields CDR1 SGDLS and CDR2 YYNGEE. The CDR3 has 15 amino acids. With V trimmed by 2 bases and J by 10 bases, 6 bases remained unmatched. DNA for the CDR3: TGTGCCAGCAGCGTTACTAGCGGGAGGGTACAAGAGCAGTTCTTC. It translates to CASSVTSGRVQEQFF. The variable domain in full, completed from reference TRBV9 and TRBJ2-1, reads DSGVTQTPKHLITATGQRVTLRCSPRSGDLSVYWYQQSLDQGLQFLIQYYNGEERAKGNILERFSAQQFPDLHSELNLSSLELGDSALYFCASSVTSGRVQEQFFGPGTRLTVL.

The J gene is TRBJ2-3, the V gene TRBV28; possible D gene TRBD2, 7 bases. This CDR3 has 16 residues. Trimming left V 4 bases short and J 4 bases short, with 18 bases between. The V gene's germline CDR1 is MDHEN and CDR2 SYDVKM. The chain's CDR3 is CASSSPGQGRADTQYF. As DNA, the CDR3 is TGTGCCAGCAGTTCCCCCGGTCAGGGGAGGGCAGATACGCAGTATTTT.

The chain links TRBV27 to TRBJ2-7, with D unclear. This CDR3 region has 11 residues. V lost 1 base and J 9 bases, leaving 7 bases between the germline ends. Germline V gene sequence: CDR1 MNHEY, CDR2 SMNVEV (reference sequence). The CDR3 nucleotides are TGTGCCAGCAGTTTATGGAACGGGCAGTACTTC. Encoded protein: CASSLWNGQYF.